This passage covers 32 T cell receptor beta chains from one sample sequenced in a study of T-cell reconstitution after alpha-beta-depleted transplantation in children. The authors prepared the TCRbeta library with unique molecular identifiers. From the PCR reads, TCRdb called clonotypes with MiXCR, one entry per CDR3 protein. Counted here are about 500,000 distinct CDR3 sequences, about 31% occurring once; the ten biggest clones make up 2% to 2.5%. The sample consisted of PBMCs from the stem cell graft donor, taken from the stem cell graft. The receptors here all came from a human donor who donated a stem cell graft to a child with aplastic anemia.

The chain has TRBV27 and TRBJ1-2, with D hard to call. The V and J ends lost 3 bases and 4 bases respectively, with 9 bases between them. CDR1 MNHEY and CDR2 SMNVEV come from the germline V gene (reference sequence). The CDR3 extends over 13 amino acids. CDR3 DNA sequence: TGTGCCAGCAGTTTTGGGCAGTTCTATGGCTACACCTTC. Translation gives CASSFGQFYGYTF.

This sequence joins TRBV7-2 and TRBJ2-2; perhaps TRBD2 as D (5 bases). Trimming removed 4 bases at V and 1 base at J, with 7 bases between. This CDR3 is 14 amino acids long. The germline gives CDR1 SGHTA, CDR2 FQGNSA. This CDR3 reads CASSSDWNTGELFF. CDR3 nucleotide sequence: TGTGCCAGCAGCTCGGACTGGAACACCGGGGAGCTGTTTTTT.

The rearrangement links TRBV5-1 to TRBJ2-1; 13 bases map to TRBD2. The CDR3 consists of 16 residues. The germline V gene encodes CDR1 SGHRS and CDR2 YFSETQ. The J segment lost 8 bases and the V segment lost 4 bases, leaving 9 bases of the junction unmatched. CDR3 sequence: CASSIGTSGALDEQFF. The CDR3 coding sequence is TGCGCCAGCAGCATAGGGACTAGCGGGGCTCTGGATGAGCAGTTCTTC.

On this clonotype itself: The junction does not match germline at one end; this may be a read error. This chain links TRBV5-1 with TRBJ2-7, with D possibly being TRBD2 (6 bases). Germline V lookup: CDR1 SGHRS, CDR2 YFSETQ. The CDR3 consists of 14 residues. CDR3 region: CACSDRDSSYEQYF. The CDR3 region has the DNA TGCGCCTGCAGCGACCGGGACTCCTCCTACGAGCAGTACTTC.

This clonotype turned up a few times. CDR3 coding DNA: TGCGCCAGCAGCCAAGTTCCACCCAACAGGGCGGGCTACGAGCAGTACGTC. Protein: CASSQVPPNRAGYEQYV. V gene TRBV4-3 combines with J gene TRBJ2-7; possibly TRBD1 for D (6 bases). Germline V gene data show CDR1 as LGHNA and CDR2 as YSLEER. The CDR3 extends over 17 amino acids. V lost 1 base, J lost 3 bases, and 19 bases lay in between.

The J gene is TRBJ2-6, the V gene TRBV27, with 7 positions matching TRBD1. This CDR3 has 16 amino acids. Trimming cost V 5 bases and J 4 bases; bases outside gene matches: 8. Germline CDR1 MNHEY, CDR2 SMNVEV (reference sequence). The CDR3 bases are TGTGCCAGCAGTCACACAGGGGCAACGGGGGCCAACGTCCTGACTTTC. Protein sequence: CASSHTGATGANVLTF.

The table lists this clonotype with a few counts. The chain combines TRBV29-1 with TRBJ1-4; maybe TRBD1 (6 bases). Deletions cut 2 bases from V and 15 bases from J, with 16 bases between. The CDR3 loop spans 12 amino acids. Germline CDR1 and CDR2: SQVTM and ANQGSEA. The DNA for the CDR3 is TGCAGCGTTGAACGAGAAGGGGGACTGGTGTTTTTT. Translation gives CSVEREGGLVFF.

The gene calls are TRBV7-2 and TRBJ2-3; 11 bases agree with TRBD2. The CDR3 runs 15 residues. From germline, CDR1 is SGHTA and CDR2 FQGNSA. V was clipped by 7 bases and J by 0 bases; unmatched bases: 3. The CDR3 DNA sequence: TGTGCCAGCACCCGGACTAGCGGGAGCACAGATACGCAGTATTTT. Residues: CASTRTSGSTDTQYF.

This clonotype turned up a few times. The chain couples TRBV3-1 to TRBJ1-2; 7 nucleotides match TRBD1. V gave up 4 bases and J gave up 4 bases; unmatched junction bases: 12. The CDR3 is 16 amino acids. Germline V gene sequence: CDR1 LGHDT, CDR2 YNNKEL (reference sequence). The CDR3 is CASSLRQGQTSYGYTF. In nucleotides, the CDR3 is TGTGCCAGCAGCCTCCGACAGGGACAGACATCCTATGGCTACACCTTC.

The chain's CDR3 is CASSDANEQFF. In DNA form, the CDR3 reads TGTGCCAGCAGCGATGCTAATGAGCAGTTCTTC. V and J are TRBV12-3 or TRBV12-4 and TRBJ2-1; D remains unclear. The CDR3 is 11 amino acids. The V end was cut by 6 bases, the J end by 7 bases, with 7 bases between.

Here the CDR3 reads CASSLELQGASSPLHF. The CDR3 DNA sequence: TGTGCCAGCAGCTTGGAGTTGCAGGGGGCGAGTTCACCCCTCCACTTT. The V and J genes are TRBV5-4 and TRBJ1-6, with 8 bases lining up with TRBD1. Germline lookup yields CDR1 SGHNT and CDR2 YYREEE (reference sequence). The CDR3 runs 16 residues. With 0 bases clipped from V and 9 bases from J, the junction kept 8 bases outside the gene matches.

V usage is TRBV29-1 and J usage is TRBJ2-5, with 7 bases lining up with TRBD2. The germline gives CDR1 SQVTM, CDR2 ANQGSEA. Trimming cost V 4 bases and J 5 bases; bases outside gene matches: 7. This CDR3 region has 13 residues. This chain's CDR3 is CSVAQLGGETQYF. The CDR3 bases are TGCAGCGTTGCGCAGCTGGGGGGGGAGACCCAGTACTTC.

This clonotype was counted between two and nine times. The chain is built from TRBV20-1 and TRBJ1-5, with 9 positions matching TRBD1. This CDR3 has 15 residues. After removal of 2 bases from V and 5 bases from J, the junction contained 7 bases not matched to a gene. Looked up from germline, CDR1 is DFQATT and CDR2 is SNEGSKA (reference sequence). CDR3 in amino acids: CSARLGTGKDQPQHF. CDR3 bases: TGCAGTGCTAGATTGGGGACAGGGAAGGATCAGCCCCAGCATTTT.

This clonotype showed up just a few times. The CDR3 reads CSDQLAGSNNEQFF. As DNA, the CDR3 is TGCAGTGATCAACTAGCGGGATCGAACAATGAGCAGTTCTTC. The chain is built from TRBV20-1 and TRBJ2-1; 10 positions match TRBD2. Germline CDR1 DFQATT, CDR2 SNEGSKA (reference sequence). V was pared by 7 bases and J by 5 bases, with 8 bases of the junction left unmatched. The CDR3 spans 14 residues.

V usage is TRBV24-1 and J usage is TRBJ1-2; 9 positions match TRBD1. The CDR3 length is 17 residues. V shed 5 bases, J shed 5 bases, and the junction held 14 bases outside the gene matches. In germline, CDR1 is KGHDR, CDR2 SFDVKD. CDR3 amino acids: CATSAAGSHRGHYGYTF. The CDR3 DNA sequence: TGTGCCACCAGTGCCGCTGGGAGTCACAGGGGGCATTATGGCTACACCTTC.

The CDR3 bases are TGTGCCAGCAGCTTAGGACTCCCGAACACTGAAGCTTTCTTT. Translated: CASSLGLPNTEAFF. The V and J genes are TRBV11-2 and TRBJ1-1; D not certain. Trimming cost V 1 base and J 1 base, with 7 bases left between them. Germline V gives CDR1 SGHAT, CDR2 FQNNGV. This CDR3 spans 14 amino acids.

The sample holds a few counts of this clonotype. The CDR3 reads CSARDARTGGYEQYF. In DNA form, the CDR3 reads TGCAGTGCTAGAGATGCGAGGACAGGCGGTTACGAGCAGTACTTC. V usage is TRBV20-1 and J usage is TRBJ2-7, with TRBD1 identical over 7 bases. CDR3 length: 15 amino acids. The V and J ends lost 0 bases and 4 bases, in that order; junction bases with no gene match: 9. Germline-derived CDR1 and CDR2 are DFQATT and SNEGSKA (reference sequence).

This clonotype was seen a handful of times. The chain joins TRBV7-9 to TRBJ1-2, with D uncertain. This CDR3 comprises 15 residues. V was clipped by 1 base and J by 8 bases, with 17 bases between them. The germline V gene has CDR1 SEHNR and CDR2 FQNEAQ (reference sequence). The CDR3 DNA follows: TGTGCCAGCAGCTTAGTTGGCACAGCTCAAATGGGCTACACCTTC. Translation gives CASSLVGTAQMGYTF. Full variable domain (outside the CDR3, taken from reference TRBV7-9 and TRBJ1-2): DTGVSQNPRHKITKRGQNVTFRCDPISEHNRLYWYRQTLGQGPEFLTYFQNEAQLEKSRLLSDRFSAERPKGSFSTLEIQRTEQGDSAMYLCASSLVGTAQMGYTFGSGTRLTVV.

This clonotype was picked up a small number of times. The chain joins TRBV20-1 to TRBJ2-6; weak D call: TRBD2 (5 bases). Looked up from germline, CDR1 is DFQATT and CDR2 is SNEGSKA (reference sequence). This CDR3 region has 15 residues. The V and J ends lost 1 base and 1 base respectively, with 8 bases between them. CDR3 protein: CSARVSGSGANVLTF. DNA for the CDR3: TGCAGTGCTAGAGTCAGCGGATCTGGGGCCAACGTCCTGACTTTC.

The chain is built from TRBV30 and TRBJ1-2; D might be TRBD1 (5 bases). Per germline, CDR1 GTSNPN and CDR2 SVGIG (reference sequence). V was trimmed by 1 base and J by 7 bases, leaving 13 bases between them. This CDR3 is built from 13 residues. DNA for the CDR3: TGTGCCTGGAGTGAGCAGGGTATGGGTGGCTACACCTTC. Protein sequence: CAWSEQGMGGYTF. Together with reference TRBV30 and TRBJ1-2, the CDR3 gives the full variable domain: SQTIHQWPATLVQPVGSPLSLECTVEGTSNPNLYWYRQAAGRGLQLLFYSVGIGQISSEVPQNLSASRPQDRQFILSSKKLLLSDSGFYLCAWSEQGMGGYTFGSGTRLTVV.

The V and J genes are TRBV20-1 and TRBJ2-7; D is undetermined. Per the germline V gene, CDR1 is DFQATT and CDR2 is SNEGSKA (reference sequence). Trimming took 2 bases from V and 1 from J, leaving 6 bases between them. This CDR3 has 12 amino acids. This chain's CDR3 is CSARWISYEQYF. DNA of the CDR3: TGCAGTGCTAGATGGATTTCCTACGAGCAGTACTTC.

This rearrangement joins TRBV11-2 to TRBJ2-4; no clear D. Per germline, CDR1 SGHAT and CDR2 FQNNGV. The CDR3 is made up of 13 amino acids. V shed 1 base and J shed 8 bases, with 9 bases lying between them. The CDR3 coding sequence is TGTGCCAGCAGCTTAGCCGTAGAGGACATTCAGTACTTC. Amino acids: CASSLAVEDIQYF.

This chain links TRBV28 with TRBJ2-7; 7 positions agree with TRBD2. The V segment lost 1 base and the J segment 0 bases; nucleotides outside the gene matches: 6. CDR1 is MDHEN, CDR2 SYDVKM, per germline. The CDR3 is 16 amino acids. The CDR3 DNA is TGTGCCAGCAGTTTATTCACGAGCGGGAACTCCTACGAGCAGTACTTC. It encodes CASSLFTSGNSYEQYF.

This clonotype was found a few times. V gene TRBV6-5 combines with J gene TRBJ2-3, with no clear D. Trimming pared 0 bases from V and 2 bases from J, leaving 15 bases between. This CDR3 is built from 17 residues. CDR1 and CDR2 (germline): MNHEY, SVGAGI. CDR3 nucleotides: TGTGCCAGCAGTTACTCCCCATTCAGTGACGCCACAGATACGCAGTATTTT. This gives the protein CASSYSPFSDATDTQYF.

The rearrangement uses TRBV5-5 and TRBJ2-3; D gene uncertain. This CDR3 region has 15 residues. V was pared by 1 base and J by 1 base, with 10 bases between. Germline V lookup: CDR1 SGHKS, CDR2 YYEKEE (reference sequence). The CDR3 sequence: CASSLFETGTDTQYF. CDR3 bases: TGTGCCAGCAGCTTGTTTGAGACCGGCACAGATACGCAGTATTTT.

The V gene is TRBV5-8, the J gene TRBJ1-5; D is ambiguous. Germline loops: CDR1 SGHTS, CDR2 YDEGEE. The V and J ends lost 1 base and 5 bases respectively, with 13 bases between them. The CDR3 covers 15 residues. CDR3 amino acids: CASSLQVILHQPQHF. The CDR3, as DNA: TGTGCCAGCAGCTTGCAGGTGATTTTACATCAGCCCCAGCATTTT. The full variable domain, in which reference TRBV5-8 and TRBJ1-5 provide the parts outside the CDR3, is EAGVTQSPTHLIKTRGQQATLRCSPISGHTSVYWYQQALGLGLQFLLWYDEGEERNRGNFPPRFSGRQFPNYSSELNVNALELEDSALYLCASSLQVILHQPQHFGDGTRLSIL.

This clonotype appeared a few times. The rearrangement uses TRBV12-3 or TRBV12-4 and TRBJ1-1, with D maybe TRBD1 (5 bases). The CDR3 spans 14 residues. V shed 5 bases and J shed 1 base, with 11 bases lying between them. The CDR3 reads CASSVGHGNTEAFF. In DNA, the CDR3 is TGTGCCAGCAGTGTAGGACATGGGAACACTGAAGCTTTCTTT.

This clonotype was seen a few times. The V call is TRBV28, the J call TRBJ1-1; 7 positions match TRBD1. The CDR3 is 14 amino acids. V was pared by 5 bases and J by 4 bases, with 7 bases of the junction left unmatched. Germline V gives CDR1 MDHEN, CDR2 SYDVKM. CDR3 bases: TGTGCCAGCAGTGAGACAGGGCGTATCACTGAAGCTTTCTTT. It translates to CASSETGRITEAFF.

The rearrangement joins TRBV7-8 to TRBJ2-3; D unclear. Trimming stripped 5 bases from V and 0 bases from J, with 15 bases between. The CDR3 consists of 16 residues. Germline V gives CDR1 SGHVS, CDR2 FQNEAQ. Here the CDR3 reads CASSPSVTVSTDTQYF. The CDR3 bases are TGTGCCAGCAGCCCATCCGTGACTGTAAGCACAGATACGCAGTATTTT.

The chain couples TRBV6-1 to TRBJ2-7; 11 bases match TRBD1. V trimming: 4 bases; J trimming: 3 bases; junction bases outside the gene matches: 8. The CDR3 spans 16 residues. Germline-derived CDR1 and CDR2 are MNHNS and SASEGT. The CDR3 sequence: CASSVWGTGGLYEQYV. CDR3 bases: TGTGCCAGCAGTGTCTGGGGGACAGGGGGACTCTACGAGCAGTACGTC.

Only a few counts were recorded for this clonotype. The V gene is TRBV6-1, the J gene TRBJ2-5, with 10 bases lining up with TRBD2. The junction had 8 bases not matched to a gene; V was cut back by 6 bases and J by 1 base. The CDR3 runs to 16 residues. Germline V lookup: CDR1 MNHNS, CDR2 SASEGT. The CDR3 loop is CASSGKSSGGQETQYF. CDR3 bases: TGTGCCAGCAGCGGGAAGTCTAGCGGGGGCCAAGAGACCCAGTACTTC.

This chain links TRBV6-2 or TRBV6-3 with TRBJ2-5, with TRBD2 identical over 13 bases. The CDR3 runs to 16 residues. The V gene's germline CDR1 is MNHEY and CDR2 SVGEGT. V dropped 6 bases and J dropped 7; count of bases not matched to a gene: 11. The CDR3 here is CASSFGTSGMSSTQYF. In nucleotides, the CDR3 is TGTGCCAGCAGCTTCGGGACTAGCGGGATGTCATCGACCCAGTACTTC.